This T cell receptor (beta chain) was recovered during a study of blood T cells in healthy people across ages. Overall study results and limits: In the absence of known donor CMV status, changes in expanded clonotypes were possibly confounded. Since the PBMCs were unsorted, naive and antigen-experienced cells could not be conclusively compared.

This CDR3 contains 14 residues. Germline CDR1 is DFQATT and CDR2 is SNEGSKA (reference sequence). V lost 5 bases, J lost 3 bases, and 9 bases stayed unmatched. Every donor provided roughly 9.1 milliliters of peripheral blood. Comments on this clonotype: The antigen is unknown.

PCR was performed a second time for roughly 7 to 11 cycles using a sample-barcoded 5' primer and a J-beta primer mix. Per sample, CDR3-containing paired-end reads numbered at least 2.5 million. TCRdb passed the 5' RACE reads through MiXCR, listing each CDR3 protein once. The data show some 700,000 distinct CDR3 sequences, more than 40% seen once. This chain uses TRBV20-1 with TRBJ1-1; 7 bases map to TRBD1. Specimen: blood. This receptor was taken from a woman in her sixties in good health. CDR3 sequence: CSAAETGRDTEAFF. The DNA for the CDR3 is TGCAGTGCTGCAGAGACAGGGAGGGACACTGAAGCTTTCTTT.